This T cell receptor beta chain derives from a study of cytomegalovirus exposure and HLA in healthy donors. The study's findings and limits: In a later analysis, HLA-associated beta chains showed higher expansion and lower generation probabilities than comparable chains. Further analysis was carried out later, and it showed several of the most significant clusters appearing linked to common viral pathogens.

A word on this clone: The target antigen is unknown.

Researchers ran the PCR with 60 Vbeta and 13 Jbeta primers. TCRdb's copy holds only in-frame clones and misses some; the assay was immunoSEQ multiplex PCR. The table records about 120,000 clones, roughly 82% of them present only once. The clonotype comes from a man aged 40-49 years in good health and CMV-seropositive. The source material was PBMCs.

The CDR3 region is CAISDRDRNTGELFF. The DNA for the CDR3 is TGTGCCATCAGTGACCGGGACAGGAACACCGGGGAGCTGTTTTTT. This chain connects TRBV10-3 to TRBJ2-2, with TRBD1 identical over 7 bases. In germline, CDR1 is ENHRY, CDR2 SYGVKD. The CDR3 consists of 15 residues. Unmatched junction bases numbered 2, after V lost 3 bases and J lost 1 base.